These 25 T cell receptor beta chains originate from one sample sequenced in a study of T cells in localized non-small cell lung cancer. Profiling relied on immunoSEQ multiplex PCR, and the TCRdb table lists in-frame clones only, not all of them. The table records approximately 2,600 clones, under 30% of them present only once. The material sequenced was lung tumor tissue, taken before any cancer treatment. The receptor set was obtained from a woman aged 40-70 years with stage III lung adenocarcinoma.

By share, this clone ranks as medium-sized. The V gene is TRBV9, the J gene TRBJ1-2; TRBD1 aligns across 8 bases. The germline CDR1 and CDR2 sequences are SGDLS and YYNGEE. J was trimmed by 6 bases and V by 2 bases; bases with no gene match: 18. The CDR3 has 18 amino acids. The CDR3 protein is CASSVSWGTGLNDNGYTF. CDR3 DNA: TGTGCCAGCAGCGTCTCGTGGGGGACAGGTCTAAATGATAATGGCTACACCTTC.

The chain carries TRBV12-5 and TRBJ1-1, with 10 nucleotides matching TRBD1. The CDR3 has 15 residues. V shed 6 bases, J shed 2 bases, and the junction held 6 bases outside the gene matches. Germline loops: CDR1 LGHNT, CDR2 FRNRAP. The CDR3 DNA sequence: TGTGCTAGTGGCCGGGACAGGGGATTAAACACTGAAGCTTTCTTT. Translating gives CASGRDRGLNTEAFF.

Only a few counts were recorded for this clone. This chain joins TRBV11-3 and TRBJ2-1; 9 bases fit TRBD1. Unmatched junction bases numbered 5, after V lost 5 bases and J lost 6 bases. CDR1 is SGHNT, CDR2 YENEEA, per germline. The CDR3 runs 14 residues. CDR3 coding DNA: TGTGCCAGCAGCACGGACAGGGGCGGCAATGAGCAGTTCTTC. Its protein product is CASSTDRGGNEQFF.

The CDR3 DNA follows: TGTGCCAGTAGTCCCCGACAGGGGCCGATCCCCTACGAGCAGTACTTC. It translates to CASSPRQGPIPYEQYF. The rearrangement uses TRBV19 and TRBJ2-7; TRBD1 matches 8 bases. V shed 5 bases and J 2 bases; nucleotides not matched to a gene: 11. This CDR3 spans 16 amino acids. In germline, CDR1 is LNHDA, CDR2 SQIVND (reference sequence).

CDR3 DNA: TGCAGCGCGCGTCAACAGGGATCCGCTAATGGCTACACCTTC. Its translation is CSARQQGSANGYTF. The chain carries TRBV29-1 and TRBJ1-2, with D perhaps TRBD1 (6 bases). CDR1 is SQVTM and CDR2 is ANQGSEA in the germline V gene. The CDR3 has 14 amino acids. Between the trimmed V and J ends, which lost 7 bases and 6 bases, there was a span of 21 bases.

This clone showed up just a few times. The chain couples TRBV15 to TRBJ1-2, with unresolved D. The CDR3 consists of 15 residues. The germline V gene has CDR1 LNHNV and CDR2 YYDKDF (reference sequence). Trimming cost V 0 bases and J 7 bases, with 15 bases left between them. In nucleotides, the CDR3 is TGTGCCACCAGCAGAGATCGCGAGATGGCGGCTGGCTACACCTTC. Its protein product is CATSRDREMAAGYTF.

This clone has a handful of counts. CDR3 DNA: TGTGCCAGCAGCCAACAGGGGAGGAAAGAGACCCAGTACTTC. This encodes CASSQQGRKETQYF. The chain employs TRBV11-3 and TRBJ2-5, with D perhaps TRBD1 (7 bases). Trimming pared 5 bases from V and 3 bases from J, leaving 13 bases between. CDR1 SGHNT and CDR2 YENEEA come from the germline V gene. The CDR3 loop spans 14 amino acids.

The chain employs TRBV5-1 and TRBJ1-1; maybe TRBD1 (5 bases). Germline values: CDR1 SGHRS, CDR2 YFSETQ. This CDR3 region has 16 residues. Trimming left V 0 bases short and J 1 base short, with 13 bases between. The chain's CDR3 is CASSLEWGPGNTEAFF. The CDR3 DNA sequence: TGCGCCAGCAGCTTGGAGTGGGGCCCCGGGAACACTGAAGCTTTCTTT.

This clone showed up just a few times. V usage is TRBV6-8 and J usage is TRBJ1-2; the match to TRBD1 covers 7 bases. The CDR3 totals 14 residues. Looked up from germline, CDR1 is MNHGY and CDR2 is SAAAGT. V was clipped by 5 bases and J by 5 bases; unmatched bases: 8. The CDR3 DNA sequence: TGTGCCAGCAGTGAGAGGGGGCCATCTTATGGCTACACCTTC. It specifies CASSERGPSYGYTF.

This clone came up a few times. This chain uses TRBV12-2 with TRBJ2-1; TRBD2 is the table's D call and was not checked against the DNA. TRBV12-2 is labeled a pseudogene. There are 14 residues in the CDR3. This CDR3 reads CAYRGGYDYNEQFF. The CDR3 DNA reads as TGTGCCTACCGAGGAGGGTACGACTACAATGAGCAGTTCTTC.

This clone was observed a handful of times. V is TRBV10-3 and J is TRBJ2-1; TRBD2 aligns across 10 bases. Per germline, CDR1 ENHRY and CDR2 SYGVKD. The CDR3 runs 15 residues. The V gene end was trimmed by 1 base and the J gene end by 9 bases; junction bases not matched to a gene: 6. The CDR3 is CAISELAGGVGEQFF. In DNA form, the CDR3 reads TGTGCCATCAGTGAGTTAGCGGGAGGAGTTGGTGAGCAGTTCTTC.

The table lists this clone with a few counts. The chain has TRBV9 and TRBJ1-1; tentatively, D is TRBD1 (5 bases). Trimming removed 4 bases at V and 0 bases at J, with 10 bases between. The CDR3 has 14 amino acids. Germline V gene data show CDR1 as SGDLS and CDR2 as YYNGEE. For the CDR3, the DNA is TGTGCCAGCAGCCTTACAGGACTGAACACTGAAGCTTTCTTT. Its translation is CASSLTGLNTEAFF.

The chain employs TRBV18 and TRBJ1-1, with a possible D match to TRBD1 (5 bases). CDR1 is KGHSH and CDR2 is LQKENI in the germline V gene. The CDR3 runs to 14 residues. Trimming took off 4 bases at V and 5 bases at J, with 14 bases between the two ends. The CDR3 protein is CASSLAGGSTEAFF. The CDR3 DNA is TGTGCCAGCTCACTGGCGGGGGGGAGTACTGAAGCTTTCTTT.

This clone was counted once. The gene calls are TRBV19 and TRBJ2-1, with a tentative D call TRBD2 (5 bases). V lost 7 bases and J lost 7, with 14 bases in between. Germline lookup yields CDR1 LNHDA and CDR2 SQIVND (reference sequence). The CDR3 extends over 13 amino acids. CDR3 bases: TGTGCCAGTATCTCGACTGGGAGAAATGAGCAGTTCTTC. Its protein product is CASISTGRNEQFF.

CDR3: CASIDTVGGYTF. DNA of the CDR3: TGTGCCAGCATAGACACGGTCGGGGGCTACACCTTC. The chain recombines TRBV19 with TRBJ1-2; D is uncertain. Trimming took off 9 bases at V and 8 bases at J, with 16 bases between the two ends. CDR1 and CDR2 (germline): LNHDA, SQIVND (reference sequence). The CDR3 has 12 residues. The full variable domain, in which reference TRBV19 and TRBJ1-2 provide the parts outside the CDR3, is DGGITQSPKYLFRKEGQNVTLSCEQNLNHDAMYWYRQDPGQGLRLIYYSQIVNDFQKGDIAEGYSVSREKKESFPLTVTSAQKNPTAFYLCASIDTVGGYTFGSGTRLTVV.

CDR3 DNA sequence: TGTGCTAGTGCCTCGGGAGACGCGCAGCAGCCCCAGCATTTT. Its translation is CASASGDAQQPQHF. V is TRBV12-5 and J is TRBJ1-5; D is ambiguous. V dropped 7 bases and J dropped 7 bases, with 17 bases sitting between them. The germline gives CDR1 LGHNT, CDR2 FRNRAP. CDR3 length equals 14 residues.

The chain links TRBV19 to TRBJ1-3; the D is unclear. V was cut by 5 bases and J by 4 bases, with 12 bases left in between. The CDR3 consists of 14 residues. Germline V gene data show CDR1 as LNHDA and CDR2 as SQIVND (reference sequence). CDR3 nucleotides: TGTGCCAGTAGTCCCAGGACGGCGGGAAACACCATATATTTT. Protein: CASSPRTAGNTIYF. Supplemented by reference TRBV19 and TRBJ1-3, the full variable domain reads DGGITQSPKYLFRKEGQNVTLSCEQNLNHDAMYWYRQDPGQGLRLIYYSQIVNDFQKGDIAEGYSVSREKKESFPLTVTSAQKNPTAFYLCASSPRTAGNTIYFGEGSWLTVV.

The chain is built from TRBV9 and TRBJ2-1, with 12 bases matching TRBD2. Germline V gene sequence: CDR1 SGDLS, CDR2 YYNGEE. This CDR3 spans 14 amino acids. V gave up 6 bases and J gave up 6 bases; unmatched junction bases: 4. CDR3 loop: CASTGLAGLNEQFF. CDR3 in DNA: TGTGCCAGCACCGGACTAGCGGGACTCAATGAGCAGTTCTTC.

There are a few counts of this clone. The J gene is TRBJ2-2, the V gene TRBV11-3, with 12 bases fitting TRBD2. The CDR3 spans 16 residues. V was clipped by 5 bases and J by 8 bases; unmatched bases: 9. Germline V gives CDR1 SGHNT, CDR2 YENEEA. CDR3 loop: CASSARTSGIAGELFF. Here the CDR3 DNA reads TGTGCCAGCAGCGCGAGGACTAGCGGGATTGCGGGGGAGCTGTTTTTT.

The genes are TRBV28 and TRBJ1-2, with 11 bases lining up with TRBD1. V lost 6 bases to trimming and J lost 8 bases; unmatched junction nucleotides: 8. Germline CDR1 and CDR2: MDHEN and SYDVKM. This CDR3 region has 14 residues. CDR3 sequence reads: CASRPPDRGRGYTF. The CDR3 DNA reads TGTGCCAGCAGGCCCCCGGACAGGGGGCGAGGCTACACCTTC.

CDR3 sequence reads: CASSKIAGEVTDTQYF. As DNA, the CDR3 is TGTGCCAGTAGTAAAATAGCGGGAGAGGTAACAGATACGCAGTATTTT. V usage is TRBV19 and J usage is TRBJ2-3; 9 bases fit TRBD2. This CDR3 has 16 residues. V lost 4 bases and J lost 3; bases outside the gene matches: 8. Germline CDR1 reads LNHDA; CDR2 reads SQIVND (reference sequence).

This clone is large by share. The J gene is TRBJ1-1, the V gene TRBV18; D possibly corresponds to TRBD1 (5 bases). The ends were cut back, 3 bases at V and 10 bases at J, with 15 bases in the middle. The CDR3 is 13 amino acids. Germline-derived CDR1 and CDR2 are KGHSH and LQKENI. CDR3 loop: CASSPGGNEGAFF. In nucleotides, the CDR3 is TGTGCCAGCTCACCGGGGGGGAATGAAGGAGCTTTCTTT.

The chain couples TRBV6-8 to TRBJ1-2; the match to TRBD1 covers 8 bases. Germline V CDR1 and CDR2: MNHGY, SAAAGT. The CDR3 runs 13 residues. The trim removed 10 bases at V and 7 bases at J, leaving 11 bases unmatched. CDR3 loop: CAISLDRGRGYTF. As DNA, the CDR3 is TGTGCCATCAGCCTTGACAGGGGACGTGGCTACACCTTC.

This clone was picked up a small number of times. CDR3 sequence (DNA): TGTGCCAGCAGTCGCCCGACAGCACCAGAAGCTTTCTTT. Its translation: CASSRPTAPEAFF. The V call is TRBV6-8, the J call TRBJ1-1; perhaps TRBD1 as D (5 bases). The CDR3 consists of 13 residues. The germline V gene has CDR1 MNHGY and CDR2 SAAAGT. Trimming removed 5 bases from V and 8 bases from J, with 15 bases in between.

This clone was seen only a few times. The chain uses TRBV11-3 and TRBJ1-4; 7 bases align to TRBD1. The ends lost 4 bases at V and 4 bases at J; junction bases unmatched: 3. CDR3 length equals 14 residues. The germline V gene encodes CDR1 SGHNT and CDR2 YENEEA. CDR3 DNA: TGTGCCAGCAGCTCGGGACAGCTTAATGAAAAACTGTTTTTT. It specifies CASSSGQLNEKLFF.